This passage covers 30 T cell receptor beta chains from one sample sequenced in a study of T cell responses to AZD1222 COVID-19 vaccine. TCRdb keeps only in-frame clones here, not all; method: immunoSEQ multiplex PCR. The table includes 120,000 to 150,000 clones, less than 95% detected once. Sequenced material: peripheral blood, taken 28 days after the second dose of the MenACWY control vaccine. The source is an adult who received the MenACWY meningococcal vaccine as a control.

This chain links TRBV3-1 (or the pseudogene TRBV3-2) with TRBJ2-1, with 7 bases identical to TRBD2. V gave up 0 bases and J gave up 10 bases; unmatched junction bases: 18. This CDR3 contains 18 residues. The germline CDR1 and CDR2 sequences are LGHDT and YNNKEL (reference sequence). The CDR3 sequence: CASSQEGSGTTPRWEQFF. The CDR3 nucleotides are TGTGCCAGCAGCCAAGAAGGGAGCGGGACTACCCCCAGGTGGGAGCAGTTCTTC.

CDR3 protein: CASSLNGAGEGYTF. The CDR3 DNA sequence: TGTGCCAGCAGTTTAAATGGCGCAGGGGAAGGCTACACCTTC. V gene TRBV28 combines with J gene TRBJ1-2, with D possibly being TRBD1 (6 bases). The CDR3 consists of 14 residues. Germline V gene lookup returns CDR1 MDHEN and CDR2 SYDVKM. V lost 2 bases to trimming and J lost 8 bases, with 15 bases between them.

This clone was detected once. The gene calls are TRBV5-1 and TRBJ2-2; D gene uncertain. V lost 0 bases and J 3 bases, leaving 3 bases between the germline ends. This CDR3 has 13 residues. Per germline, CDR1 SGHRS and CDR2 YFSETQ. The CDR3 here is CASSLGDTGELFF. DNA of the CDR3: TGCGCCAGCAGCTTGGGGGACACCGGGGAGCTGTTTTTT.

This chain connects TRBV6-5 to TRBJ1-2; 7 positions match TRBD1. There are 16 residues in the CDR3. The germline CDR1 and CDR2 sequences are MNHEY and SVGAGI. V gave up 0 bases and J gave up 2 bases; unmatched junction bases: 6. DNA for the CDR3: TGTGCCAGCAGTTACTCGACTGGCAGGGGGAACTATGGCTACACCTTC. Encoded protein: CASSYSTGRGNYGYTF.

The CDR3 spells CASSPGQIPYEQYF. Written as DNA, the CDR3 is TGTGCCAGCAGCCCAGGACAGATTCCCTACGAGCAGTACTTC. V and J are TRBV7-2 and TRBJ2-7; a weak D match, TRBD1 (6 bases). In germline, CDR1 is SGHTA, CDR2 FQGNSA. V was shortened by 5 bases and J by 2 bases, with 13 bases between the two germline ends. The CDR3 is 14 amino acids.

The chain has TRBV19 and TRBJ1-1; no definite D call. Per the germline V gene, CDR1 is LNHDA and CDR2 is SQIVND (reference sequence). V lost 7 bases to trimming and J lost 0 bases, with 9 bases between them. This CDR3 is 13 amino acids long. The DNA of the CDR3 is TGTGCCAGTAAACGGACGGTGAACACTGAAGCTTTCTTT. Its protein is CASKRTVNTEAFF.

The V call is TRBV9, the J call TRBJ1-2; 9 nucleotides agree with TRBD1. The ends lost 4 bases at V and 3 bases at J; junction bases unmatched: 7. This CDR3 contains 15 residues. Germline CDR1 reads SGDLS; CDR2 reads YYNGEE. Written as DNA, the CDR3 is TGTGCCAGCAGCCTCAGACAGGGGGTAGACTATGGCTACACCTTC. Translated: CASSLRQGVDYGYTF. The entire variable domain, with the rest obtained from reference TRBV9 and TRBJ1-2, is as follows: DSGVTQTPKHLITATGQRVTLRCSPRSGDLSVYWYQQSLDQGLQFLIQYYNGEERAKGNILERFSAQQFPDLHSELNLSSLELGDSALYFCASSLRQGVDYGYTFGSGTRLTVV.

The chain is built from TRBV19 and TRBJ1-5; 7 bases align to TRBD1. Germline CDR1 reads LNHDA; CDR2 reads SQIVND (reference sequence). V shed 5 bases and J 4 bases; nucleotides not matched to a gene: 8. This CDR3 has 15 amino acids. The CDR3 nucleotides are TGTGCCAGTAGTTCAAGGACAGGCCAGAATCAGCCCCAGCATTTT. Translation: CASSSRTGQNQPQHF.

This rearrangement joins TRBV12-3 or TRBV12-4 to TRBJ2-7; 9 bases line up with TRBD2. The CDR3 has 13 amino acids. V lost 6 bases, J lost 3 bases, and 3 bases stayed unmatched. The CDR3 DNA follows: TGTGCCAGCAGCTATAGCGGGAGCTACGAGCAGTACTTC. Translation: CASSYSGSYEQYF.

V and J are TRBV5-1 and TRBJ1-1; D might be TRBD1 (5 bases). The germline V and J ends were trimmed by 4 bases and 7 bases, with 17 bases remaining between them. The CDR3 length is 14 residues. Germline values: CDR1 SGHRS, CDR2 YFSETQ. CDR3 region: CASSITWDGVEAFF. Written as DNA, the CDR3 is TGCGCCAGCAGCATAACCTGGGACGGCGTTGAAGCTTTCTTT.

The chain links TRBV10-2 to TRBJ1-5; perhaps TRBD1 as D (6 bases). The V gene's germline CDR1 is WSHSY and CDR2 SAAADI. This CDR3 is 14 amino acids long. V was clipped by 7 bases and J by 2 bases, with 12 bases between them. The CDR3 protein is CASNWDNRNQPQHF. CDR3 in DNA: TGCGCCAGCAACTGGGACAACCGCAATCAGCCCCAGCATTTT.

CDR3 sequence reads: CASGLVLGTSSYNEQFF. The DNA of the CDR3 is TGTGCTAGTGGTTTGGTCCTGGGAACGAGCTCCTACAATGAGCAGTTCTTC. The rearrangement uses TRBV12-5 and TRBJ2-1, with D hard to call. The germline V gene has CDR1 LGHNT and CDR2 FRNRAP. The CDR3 has 17 amino acids. V was pared by 0 bases and J by 0 bases, with 12 bases between.

The CDR3 region is CASIGGTDTQYF. The CDR3 nucleotides are TGTGCCAGCATAGGTGGCACAGATACGCAGTATTTT. The chain employs TRBV6-5 and TRBJ2-3; unclear D gene. Germline CDR1 reads MNHEY; CDR2 reads SVGAGI. CDR3 length: 12 residues. V was pared by 7 bases and J by 1 base, with 6 bases between.

V and J are TRBV12-3 or TRBV12-4 and TRBJ2-3; D not resolved. The CDR3 is made up of 13 amino acids. Trimming shortened V by 3 bases and J by 0 bases, and 4 bases separated the two germline ends. The CDR3 protein is CASSLHSTDTQYF. The DNA of the CDR3 is TGTGCCAGCAGTTTGCACAGCACAGATACGCAGTATTTT.

V gene TRBV7-2 combines with J gene TRBJ1-6, with TRBD1 as a possible D gene (5 bases). The CDR3 loop spans 16 amino acids. Germline V gives CDR1 SGHTA, CDR2 FQGNSA. Trimming stripped 1 base from V and 3 bases from J, with 10 bases between. CDR3 residues: CASSLGFGGYNSPLHF. The CDR3 DNA reads TGTGCCAGCAGCTTAGGGTTTGGGGGCTATAATTCACCCCTCCACTTT.

The chain uses TRBV21-1 and TRBJ2-1; the table's D gene call, TRBD2, was not cross checked with the DNA. TRBV21-1 is reported as a pseudogene. The CDR3 spans 20 residues. The CDR3, as DNA: TGTGCCAGCAGCAAAGGCGCAGCGGGAGGGTCCCTAAGCTCCTACAATGAGCAGTTCTTC. It specifies CASSKGAAGGSLSSYNEQFF.

The rearrangement links TRBV28 to TRBJ2-3; 7 positions agree with TRBD1. V was clipped by 6 bases and J by 2 bases; unmatched bases: 5. The germline V gene encodes CDR1 MDHEN and CDR2 SYDVKM. The CDR3 contains 14 residues. The CDR3 is CASREDRPTDTQYF. In DNA form, the CDR3 reads TGTGCCAGCAGAGAGGACAGGCCCACAGATACGCAGTATTTT.

The rearrangement links TRBV11-3 to TRBJ2-7; 15 bases map to TRBD2. Per the germline V gene, CDR1 is SGHNT and CDR2 is YENEEA. V shed 5 bases and J 3 bases; nucleotides not matched to a gene: 2. This CDR3 has 15 residues. The CDR3 is CASSPGLAGGYEQYF. DNA for the CDR3: TGTGCCAGCAGCCCGGGACTAGCGGGAGGCTACGAGCAGTACTTC.

This clone came up once. The rearrangement uses TRBV9 and TRBJ1-6; 10 positions agree with TRBD1. Germline-derived CDR1 and CDR2 are SGDLS and YYNGEE. CDR3 length: 16 amino acids. Trimming took 3 bases from V and 7 from J; bases not matched to a gene: 7. The CDR3 DNA is TGTGCCAGCAGCGAATACGGGACAGGGGTAAATTCACCCCTCCACTTT. Translating it yields CASSEYGTGVNSPLHF.

This clone occurred once. This chain uses TRBV25-1 with TRBJ2-5; either TRBD1 or TRBD2 may supply D (5 bases each). The CDR3 runs 12 residues. CDR1 is MGHDK, CDR2 SYGVNS, per germline. V lost 5 bases, J lost 5 bases, and 9 bases lay in between. This chain's CDR3 is CASSLEGETQYF. The CDR3 region has the DNA TGTGCCAGCAGTCTCGAGGGGGAGACCCAGTACTTC.

The sample holds one count of this clone. The chain joins TRBV5-1 to TRBJ2-2; D uncertain. Germline CDR1 reads SGHRS; CDR2 reads YFSETQ. V was pared by 7 bases and J by 2 bases, with 12 bases between. The CDR3 is 14 residues long. The CDR3 loop is CASHRLDNTGELFF. DNA of the CDR3: TGCGCCAGCCACCGGCTAGATAACACCGGGGAGCTGTTTTTT. Using reference TRBV5-1 and TRBJ2-2 for the parts outside the CDR3, the full variable domain is KAGVTQTPRYLIKTRGQQVTLSCSPISGHRSVSWYQQTPGQGLQFLFEYFSETQRNKGNFPGRFSGRQFSNSRSEMNVSTLELGDSALYLCASHRLDNTGELFFGEGSRLTVL.

To note about this clone: The junction differs from germline at one of its ends, possibly a read error. The genes are TRBV7-2 and TRBJ2-5; 8 bases align to TRBD1. The CDR3 is 14 residues long. Germline CDR1 reads SGHTA; CDR2 reads FQGNSA. The CDR3 DNA reads as TGTGCCAGCAGCTTAGCCCTCTGGACAGGGCGCTTGGACTTC. Amino acids: CASSLALWTGRLDF.

The CDR3, as DNA: TGTGCCACCAGTGGCAGGGGAATCTTGGAAGAGACCCAGTACTTC. As protein: CATSGRGILEETQYF. The chain joins TRBV24-1 to TRBJ2-5; maybe TRBD1 (6 bases). Germline assignment: CDR1 KGHDR and CDR2 SFDVKD. V gave up 5 bases and J gave up 3 bases, with 15 bases separating them. The CDR3 is made up of 15 amino acids.

The V call is TRBV7-9, the J call TRBJ1-1, with 7 bases identical to TRBD1. Trimming took 5 bases from V and 5 from J; bases not matched to a gene: 14. Germline V gene data show CDR1 as SEHNR and CDR2 as FQNEAQ (reference sequence). This CDR3 contains 16 residues. This CDR3 reads CASSPPLWDSPTEAFF. The CDR3 DNA reads as TGTGCCAGCAGCCCGCCCCTGTGGGACAGTCCTACTGAAGCTTTCTTT.

This chain uses TRBV28 with TRBJ1-4, with 7 bases that match TRBD1. Per the germline V gene, CDR1 is MDHEN and CDR2 is SYDVKM. The CDR3 consists of 17 residues. Trimming cost V 3 bases and J 0 bases; bases outside gene matches: 7. The CDR3 reads CASSLRGRGTTNEKLFF. As DNA, the CDR3 is TGTGCCAGCAGTTTGAGGGGGCGTGGTACAACTAATGAAAAACTGTTTTTT. The full variable domain, its missing parts supplied by reference TRBV28 and TRBJ1-4, is DVKVTQSSRYLVKRTGEKVFLECVQDMDHENMFWYRQDPGLGLRLIYFSYDVKMKEKGDIPEGYSVSREKKERFSLILESASTNQTSMYLCASSLRGRGTTNEKLFFGSGTQLSVL.

The genes are TRBV6-6 and TRBJ2-7; D is uncertain. The CDR3 is 11 residues long. The germline V gene encodes CDR1 MNHNY and CDR2 SVGAGI (reference sequence). The germline V and J ends were trimmed by 5 bases and 7 bases, with 9 bases remaining between them. In nucleotides, the CDR3 is TGTGCCAGCAGTAGAACCCAGGAGCAGTACTTC. Its translation: CASSRTQEQYF.

The rearrangement links TRBV9 to TRBJ1-3; D possibly corresponds to TRBD1 (6 bases). Trimming shortened V by 4 bases and J by 0 bases, and 14 bases separated the two germline ends. This CDR3 contains 16 residues. Per germline, CDR1 SGDLS and CDR2 YYNGEE. Written as DNA, the CDR3 is TGTGCCAGCAGCACTAGTGGGACAAACTCTGGAAACACCATATATTTT. Residues: CASSTSGTNSGNTIYF.

The chain uses TRBV11-3 and TRBJ2-3; 8 bases map to TRBD1. The CDR3 covers 16 residues. The trim removed 5 bases at V and 0 bases at J, leaving 7 bases unmatched. The V gene's germline CDR1 is SGHNT and CDR2 YENEEA. CDR3 region: CASSLSQGASTDTQYF. CDR3 sequence (DNA): TGTGCCAGCAGCCTCTCTCAGGGGGCAAGCACAGATACGCAGTATTTT.

A few counts support this clone. The V call is TRBV6-4, the J call TRBJ1-6, with 7 bases aligning to TRBD1. Looked up from germline, CDR1 is MRHNA and CDR2 is SNTAGT. V lost 6 bases to trimming and J lost 5 bases; unmatched junction nucleotides: 4. The CDR3 runs 14 residues. CDR3 nucleotide sequence: TGTGCCAGCAGGCTCGGGACAGATAATTCACCCCTCCACTTT. Protein: CASRLGTDNSPLHF.

This rearrangement joins TRBV12-3 or TRBV12-4 to TRBJ2-3, with D perhaps TRBD1 or TRBD2 (6 bases each). The V end lost 5 bases, the J end lost 8 bases, and 11 bases lay between the germline ends. The CDR3 has 12 amino acids. The DNA of the CDR3 is TGTGCCAGCAGTGAACAGGGAGGTACGCAGTATTTT. As protein: CASSEQGGTQYF.